This T cell receptor beta chain was sequenced during a study of blood T cell repertoires in COVID-19. Overall study: Spain, Italy and the United States supplied samples that represented acute and convalescent COVID-19. Sources were T cells, B-cell-depleted T cells, or PBMCs; the material itself was cDNA or gDNA.

In the source study's methods: Estimation of nucleated cell counts relied on the amplification of reference gene primers. Sequenced by immunoSEQ multiplex PCR; TCRdb stores in-frame clones only, minus some. The DNA gave D and trimming, while V, J and clone size come from that table. The table has about 190,000 clones, roughly 80% seen once; the top ten hold around 6.3%. The CDR3 is 15 residues long. Trimming removed 1 base from V and 0 bases from J, with 10 bases in between. In germline, CDR1 is SGHDT, CDR2 YYEEEE. The sequence came from a woman in her forties with acute or convalescent COVID-19. The rearrangement joins TRBV5-6 to TRBJ1-1; D not resolved. Sequencing was done on a sample of peripheral blood. CDR3: CASSLRARMNTEAFF. The DNA of the CDR3 is TGTGCCAGCAGCTTGCGCGCACGCATGAACACTGAAGCTTTCTTT.